A selection of T cell receptor beta chains follows, all from one sample in a study of T cells in Graves' hyperthyroidism and ophthalmopathy. TCRdb fed the multiplex PCR reads into MiXCR, producing one record per CDR3 protein. The sample comprises some 370,000 distinct CDR3 sequences, 17% of which are singletons, and around a third rests with the top ten. The sequenced material came from blood. Receptor source: a woman aged 30 to 39 with Graves' hyperthyroidism that later progressed to Graves' ophthalmopathy. Each CDR3 is given with its conserved first and last residue. A D gene is named only where the DNA matches it firmly. Clone size appears in some rows only: once, few, many, or a class for an expanded clone.

j_call	d_call	clone_size	v_call	cdr3_aa	cdr3_nt
TRBJ2-5	NA	many	TRBV20-1	CSATFPRRGTGETQYF	TGCAGTGCTACCTTTCCCCGTCGGGGCACTGGGGAGACCCAGTACTTC
TRBJ1-4	TRBD1	many	TRBV2	CASSVQGAQEKLFF	TGTGCCAGCAGTGTCCAGGGGGCACAAGAAAAACTGTTTTTT
TRBJ2-5	NA	NA	TRBV6-1	CASSEMIHRGETQYF	TGTGCCAGCAGTGAAATGATCCATAGGGGTGAGACCCAGTACTTC
TRBJ2-7	NA	few	TRBV15	CATSRDPNYEQYF	TGTGCCACCAGCAGAGATCCCAACTACGAGCAGTACTTC
TRBJ1-1	NA	many	TRBV18	CASSDSANTEAFF	TGTGCCAGCTCAGACTCAGCAAACACTGAAGCTTTCTTT
TRBJ2-3	NA	many	TRBV29-1	CSVEVFTDTQYF	TGCAGCGTTGAGGTCTTCACAGATACGCAGTATTTT
TRBJ2-4	NA	many	TRBV20-1	CSATPGSGADIQYF	TGCAGTGCCACCCCAGGGTCAGGGGCGGACATTCAGTACTTC
TRBJ2-1	TRBD2	many	TRBV5-5	CASSLWASGVNSNEQFF	TGTGCCAGCAGCTTGTGGGCTAGCGGAGTAAATTCCAATGAGCAGTTCTTC
TRBJ1-5	NA	NA	TRBV12-3/TRBV12-4	CASSLGRINQPQHF	TGTGCCAGCAGTTTAGGACGGATCAATCAGCCCCAGCATTTT
TRBJ2-1	NA	many	TRBV30	CAWKSRVRHNEQFF	TGTGCCTGGAAGTCTAGGGTTCGGCACAATGAGCAGTTCTTC
TRBJ2-1	NA	NA	TRBV20-1	CSARDNEHSYNEQFF	TGCAGTGCTAGAGATAACGAGCACTCCTACAATGAGCAGTTCTTC
TRBJ2-2	TRBD1	NA	TRBV19	CASSFSGQGKNGELFF	TGTGCCAGTAGTTTCTCGGGACAGGGGAAAAACGGGGAGCTGTTTTTT
TRBJ1-5	NA	NA	TRBV7-9	CASSSDYQPQHF	TGTGCCAGCAGCTCGGATTATCAGCCCCAGCATTTT
TRBJ1-4	TRBD1	many	TRBV9	CASSAWTGWGEKLFF	TGTGCCAGCAGCGCTTGGACAGGATGGGGGGAAAAACTGTTTTTT
TRBJ1-1	NA	many	TRBV28	CASSSHDSTNTEAFF	TGTGCCAGCAGTTCCCATGACAGCACGAACACTGAAGCTTTCTTT
TRBJ1-2	NA	many	TRBV18	CASSPEQLGGYTF	TGTGCCAGCTCACCGGAACAGTTGGGGGGCTACACCTTC
TRBJ2-3	NA	many	TRBV2	CASSEASGEGTDTQYF	TGTGCCAGCAGTGAAGCCTCCGGAGAGGGCACAGATACGCAGTATTTT
TRBJ1-1	NA	NA	TRBV11-1	CASSLVEGRTEAFF	TGTGCCAGCAGCTTAGTGGAAGGTAGAACTGAAGCTTTCTTT
TRBJ1-2	TRBD1	few	TRBV19	CASSTGTLDGYTF	TGTGCATCGTCGACAGGGACTTTGGATGGCTACACCTTC
TRBJ1-1	NA	many	TRBV12-3/TRBV12-4	CASTPDTEAFF	TGTGCCAGCACCCCGGACACTGAAGCTTTCTTT
TRBJ2-5	NA	few	TRBV7-2	CASSLDRSGRETQYF	TGTGCCAGCAGCTTAGACAGGAGCGGGCGGGAGACCCAGTACTTC
TRBJ1-2	NA	NA	TRBV9	CASSTSPPDYGYTF	TGTGCCAGCAGCACAAGCCCTCCTGATTACGGCTACACCTTC
TRBJ1-1	NA	many	TRBV12-3/TRBV12-4	CASSPDTEAFF	TGTGCCAGCAGTCCAGACACTGAAGCTTTCTTT
TRBJ1-6	NA	many	TRBV7-8	CASGGTANSPLHF	TGTGCCAGCGGCGGGACGGCAAATTCACCCCTCCACTTT
TRBJ2-3	NA	many	TRBV2	CASSTFSTDTQYF	TGTGCCAGCAGTACATTTAGCACAGATACGCAGTATTTT
TRBJ1-2	NA	few	TRBV7-9	CASSSMWQSTNYGYTF	TGTGCCAGCAGCTCGATGTGGCAGAGCACTAACTATGGCTACACCTTC
TRBJ2-1	TRBD2	many	TRBV11-2	CASSLGAPAGVYEQFF	TGTGCCAGCAGCTTAGGCGCGCCAGCGGGGGTCTATGAGCAGTTCTTC